The clone carrying this T cell receptor beta chain was detected only a few times. Trimming removed 6 bases from V and 0 bases from J, with 12 bases in between. Per the germline V gene, CDR1 is MNHEY and CDR2 is SMNVEV (reference sequence). The CDR3 is 16 amino acids. The data were obtained in a study of early T cells in non-severe SARS-CoV-2 infection. As for the study in general: Sequencing input comprised bulk RNA from unsorted whole blood; chain pairing was not available.

Researchers attached unique molecular identifiers to individual cDNA molecules. TCRdb reprocessed the 5' RACE reads with MiXCR, giving one entry per CDR3 protein. This sample carries around 26,000 distinct CDR3 sequences, 3.5% to 4.5% of them seen once, and the ten largest clones take around 4%. The TCR originated in an adult who was a healthcare worker with PCR-confirmed SARS-CoV-2 infection or an uninfected control (not recorded which). Source material: whole blood. This chain connects TRBV27 to TRBJ1-6, with a tentative D call TRBD1 (5 bases). This CDR3 reads CASSSRVYSYNSPLHF. The CDR3 DNA reads TGTGCCAGCAGCTCCAGGGTTTACTCCTATAATTCACCCCTCCACTTT.